The following is a TCR beta chain sequence with its context. Its matching antigen is unknown. The CDR3 is made up of 16 amino acids. V lost 5 bases, J lost 0 bases, and 8 bases stayed unmatched. CDR1 MNHEY and CDR2 SMNVEV come from the germline V gene (reference sequence). PCR primers comprised 60 Vbeta and 13 Jbeta primers. Profiling relied on immunoSEQ multiplex PCR, and the TCRdb table lists in-frame clones only, not all of them. The sample has over 150,000 clones; roughly four fifths are singletons. The data originate from a study of cytomegalovirus exposure and HLA in healthy donors. Whole-study context: Unique TCRs numbering approximately 80 million, obtained from HLA-typed donors, made up an early data release.

Study outcomes and limitations: The study put 150 to 200 TCR beta chains on its list as cytomegalovirus-associated. TCR beta chains associated with HLA were, in a later analysis, more clonally expanded than equally common others.

The sequence was obtained from a woman aged 30 to 39 in good health and CMV-seropositive. The sequenced material came from PBMCs. The rearrangement uses TRBV27 and TRBJ2-3; 7 bases fit TRBD1. This CDR3 is CASSPRTGPSTDTQYF. CDR3 DNA: TGTGCCAGCAGTCCGCGGACAGGACCTAGCACAGATACGCAGTATTTT.